The rows below give T cell receptor beta chains drawn from one sample of a study of OX40 agonist ivuxolimab in advanced cancers. Libraries were prepared by immunoSEQ multiplex PCR; TCRdb keeps only in-frame clonotypes and omits some of them. The sample lists roughly 67,000 clones; more than 70% were seen once. The specimen was CD4+ or CD8+ T cells sorted from blood, collected in a trial of the OX40 agonist ivuxolimab. All receptors derive from an adult with an advanced solid tumor such as melanoma, head and neck, liver or kidney cancer. CDR3s include the opening cysteine and the closing phenylalanine or tryptophan. D genes are given only for firm matches. A clone size is listed for some rows: how often the clone was seen (once, few, many), or a class if it is expanded.

NA NA TRBJ1-6 TRBV19 TGTGCCAGTAGTATAGATCTGAGAGATTCACCCCTCCACTTT CASSIDLRDSPLHF
NA NA TRBJ1-1 TRBV7-9 TGTGCCAGCAGCTTAGGCGGACACACTGAAGCTTTCTTT CASSLGGHTEAFF
NA NA TRBJ2-7 TRBV6-5 TGTGCCAGCAGTTCGACGGGCTACGAGCAGTACTTC CASSSTGYEQYF
NA NA TRBJ2-7 TRBV30 TGTGCCTGGAGTTCCCAGGGGTATATTACCTACGAGCAGTACTTC CAWSSQGYITYEQYF
TRBD1 NA TRBJ2-1 TRBV12-5 TGTGCTAGTGGTGCCGGACAGGACAAGCAGTTCTTC CASGAGQDKQFF
NA once TRBJ2-1 TRBV9 TGTGCCAGCAGCGTAGTTCCGGAGGTCAATGAGCAGTTCTTC CASSVVPEVNEQFF
NA once TRBJ1-5 TRBV28 TGTGCCAGCACCCTCTCAGGGACTGGAAGTCAGCCCCAGCATTTT CASTLSGTGSQPQHF
TRBD1 NA TRBJ2-7 TRBV6-6 TGTGCCAGCAGGGGGACCCGGACAGGGGGCTGGGAGCAGTACTTC CASRGTRTGGWEQYF
NA few TRBJ1-4 TRBV11-2 TGTGCCAGCAGCTTAGATAGAACGGCGGAAAAACTGTTTTTT CASSLDRTAEKLFF
TRBD2 NA TRBJ2-1 TRBV9 TGTGCCAGCAGCGTAGCCAGCGGGGGGGCTGGGGAGCAGTTCTTC CASSVASGGAGEQFF
NA NA TRBJ2-3 TRBV9 TGTGCCAGCAGCGTAGGTGCGGATACGCAGTATTTT CASSVGADTQYF
NA NA TRBJ2-6 TRBV5-1 TGCGCCAGCAGCTCCAGCCCCCTGGCTAGGCGGTATGTTGGGGCCAACGTCCTGACTTTC CASSSSPLARRYVGANVLTF
NA few TRBJ1-5 TRBV2 TGTGCCAGCACCCAGGAGAACAATCAGCCCCAGCATTTT CASTQENNQPQHF
TRBD2 once TRBJ2-3 TRBV7-7 TGTGCTAGCAGCTTAGGACTAGCGGGACCCACAGATACGCAGTATTTT CASSLGLAGPTDTQYF
TRBD1 NA TRBJ2-7 TRBV30 TGTGCCTGGAGCGGACAGGGGGCGGGGGAGCAGTACTTC CAWSGQGAGEQYF
TRBD1 NA TRBJ1-1 TRBV7-9 TGTGCCAGCAGCTTGAGGGGGCTGGCAGCTTTCTTT CASSLRGLAAFF
NA NA TRBJ2-7 TRBV2 TGTGCCAGCAGCCCGGGGGAGCAGTACTTC CASSPGEQYF
TRBD2 few TRBJ2-1 TRBV6-6 TGTGCCAGCAGTTACTCTCGGGCGGGAGGAGGCGATGAGCAGTTCTTC CASSYSRAGGGDEQFF
NA few TRBJ1-2 TRBV11-2 TGTGCCACTTCCCGGGACGGCTATGGCTACACCTTC CATSRDGYGYTF
NA NA TRBJ2-3 TRBV9 TGTGCCAGCACAGAGGGGGGGGCGAATACGCAGTATTTT CASTEGGANTQYF
TRBD1 NA TRBJ1-2 TRBV29-1 TGCAGCGTTGGATCTGACAGGGTATATAGTGGTGGCTACACCTTC CSVGSDRVYSGGYTF
TRBD1 NA TRBJ1-1 TRBV6-5 TGTGCCAGCAGTCCGGTGGGACAGGGGGAAGCTTTCTTT CASSPVGQGEAFF
NA once TRBJ2-1 TRBV5-1 TGCGCCAGCAGCTTCGACCTAGTTTCGAATGAGCAGTTCTTC CASSFDLVSNEQFF
NA NA TRBJ2-7 TRBV7-7 TGTGCTAGCAGCTTAGACTTTAACAGGGAGCAGTACTTC CASSLDFNREQYF
NA NA TRBJ1-1 TRBV6-1 TGTGCCACCAGTCTGGGCCAGAACACTGAAGCTTTCTTT CATSLGQNTEAFF
NA NA TRBJ2-3 TRBV25-1 TGTGCCAGCAGCAGGACAATTGGGGGCACAGATACGCAGTATTTT CASSRTIGGTDTQYF
TRBD2 NA TRBJ2-4 TRBV4-1 TGCGCCAGCAGCCTACCGACTAGCGGGATGGCCAAAAACATTCAGTACTTC CASSLPTSGMAKNIQYF
TRBD1 NA TRBJ2-7 TRBV5-4 TGTGCCAGCAGCTCCGGGACAGGGGGTCTTAACGAGCAGTACTTC CASSSGTGGLNEQYF
NA NA TRBJ2-5 TRBV6-1 TGTGCCAGCAAAGCCTCGTCAGAGACCCAGTACTTC CASKASSETQYF
NA NA TRBJ2-3 TRBV5-6 TGTGCCAGCAGCTTGTCCTTTAGCTTGGGGGATACGCAGTATTTT CASSLSFSLGDTQYF